This T cell receptor (beta chain) comes out of a study of shared clonotypes between healthy human individuals. The method was immunoSEQ multiplex PCR; TCRdb's version includes in-frame clones alone and lacks a portion of them. The sample holds fewer than 1.6 million clones; about 98.5% are singletons and the top ten take roughly 0.36%. Germline-derived CDR1 and CDR2 are SEHNR and FQNEAQ (reference sequence). The CDR3 contains 14 residues. V was cut by 2 bases and J by 8 bases, with 12 bases left in between. The rearrangement joins TRBV7-9 to TRBJ1-4, with D maybe TRBD1 (6 bases). Sequencing was performed on naive CD4+ T cells sorted from blood. Stated subset: CD45RA+ positively selected. This receptor was taken from a man aged 25 to 40 in good health. CDR3 coding DNA: TGTGCCAGCAGCTTAAGGGCAGGGGACGAAAAACTGTTTTTT. Translating gives CASSLRAGDEKLFF.